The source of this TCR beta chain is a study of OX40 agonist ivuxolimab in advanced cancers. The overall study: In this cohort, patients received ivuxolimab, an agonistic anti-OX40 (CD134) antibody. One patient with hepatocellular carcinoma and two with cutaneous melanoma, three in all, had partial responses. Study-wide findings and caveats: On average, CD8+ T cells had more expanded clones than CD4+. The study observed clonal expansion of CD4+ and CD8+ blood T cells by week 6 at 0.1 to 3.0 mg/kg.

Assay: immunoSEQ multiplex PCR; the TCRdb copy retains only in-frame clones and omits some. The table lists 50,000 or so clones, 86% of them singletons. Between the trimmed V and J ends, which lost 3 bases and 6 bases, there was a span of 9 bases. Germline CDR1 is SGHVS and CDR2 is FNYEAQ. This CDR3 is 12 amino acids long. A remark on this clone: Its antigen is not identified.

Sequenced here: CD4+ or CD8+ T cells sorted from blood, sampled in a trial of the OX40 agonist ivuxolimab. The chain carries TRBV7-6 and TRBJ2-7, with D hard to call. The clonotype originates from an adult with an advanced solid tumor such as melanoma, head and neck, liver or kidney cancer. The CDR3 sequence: CASSFLRTEQYF. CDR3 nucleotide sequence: TGTGCCAGCAGCTTCCTGCGCACCGAGCAGTACTTC. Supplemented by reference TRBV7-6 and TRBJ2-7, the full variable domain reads GAGVSQSPRYKVTKRGQDVALRCDPISGHVSLYWYRQALGQGPEFLTYFNYEAQQDKSGLPNDRFSAERPEGSISTLTIQRTEQRDSAMYRCASSFLRTEQYFGPGTRLTVT.